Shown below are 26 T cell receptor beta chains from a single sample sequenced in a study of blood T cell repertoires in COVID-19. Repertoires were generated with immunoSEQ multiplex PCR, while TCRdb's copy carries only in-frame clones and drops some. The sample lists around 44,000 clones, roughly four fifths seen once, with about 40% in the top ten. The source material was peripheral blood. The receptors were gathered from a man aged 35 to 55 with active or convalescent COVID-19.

CDR3 nucleotide sequence: TGTGCCTGGAGTGTACGATTAGCTGCTGAAGCTTTCTTT. Amino acid sequence: CAWSVRLAAEAFF. The chain combines TRBV30 with TRBJ1-1; unclear D gene. CDR1 and CDR2 from the germline V gene are GTSNPN and SVGIG (reference sequence). V gave up 0 bases and J gave up 6 bases, with 11 bases separating them. The CDR3 runs to 13 residues.

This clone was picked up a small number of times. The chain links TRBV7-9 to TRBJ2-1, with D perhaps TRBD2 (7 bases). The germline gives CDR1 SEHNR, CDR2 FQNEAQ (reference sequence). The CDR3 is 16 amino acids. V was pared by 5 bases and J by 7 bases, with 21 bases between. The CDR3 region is CASSPVGGGAFNEQFF. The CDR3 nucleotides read TGTGCCAGCAGCCCAGTCGGAGGGGGGGCTTTTAATGAGCAGTTCTTC.

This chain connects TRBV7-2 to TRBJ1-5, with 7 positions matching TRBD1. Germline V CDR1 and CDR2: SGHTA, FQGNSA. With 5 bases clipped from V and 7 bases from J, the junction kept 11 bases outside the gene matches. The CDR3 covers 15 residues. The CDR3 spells CASSPQQGSSQPQHF. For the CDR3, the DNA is TGTGCCAGCAGCCCACAACAGGGGTCCTCACAGCCCCAGCATTTT.

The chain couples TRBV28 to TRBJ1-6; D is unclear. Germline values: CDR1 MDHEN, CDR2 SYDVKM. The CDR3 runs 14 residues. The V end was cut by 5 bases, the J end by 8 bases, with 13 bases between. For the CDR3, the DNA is TGTGCCAGCAGTGGGCGTAGGTCCGATTCACCCCTCCACTTT. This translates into CASSGRRSDSPLHF.

For the CDR3, the DNA is TGTGCCAGCAGCTTGCAGGGGAGTAGGGAAGCTTTCTTT. Translation: CASSLQGSREAFF. This chain joins TRBV5-5 and TRBJ1-1; D perhaps matches TRBD1 (6 bases). V lost 1 base to trimming and J lost 8 bases, with 12 bases between them. The CDR3 has 13 residues. Germline V gene sequence: CDR1 SGHKS, CDR2 YYEKEE (reference sequence).

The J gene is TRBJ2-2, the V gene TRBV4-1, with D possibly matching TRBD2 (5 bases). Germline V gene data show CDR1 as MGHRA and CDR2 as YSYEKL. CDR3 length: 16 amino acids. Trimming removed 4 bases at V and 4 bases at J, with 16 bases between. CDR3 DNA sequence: TGCGCCAGCAGCCTTCCCGCATTCCGGGGCACCGGGGAGCTGTTTTTT. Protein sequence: CASSLPAFRGTGELFF.

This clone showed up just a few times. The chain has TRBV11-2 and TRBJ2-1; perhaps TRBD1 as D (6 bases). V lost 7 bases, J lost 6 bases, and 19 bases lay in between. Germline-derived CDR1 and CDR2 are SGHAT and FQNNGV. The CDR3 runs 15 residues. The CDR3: CASITFSEGGNEQFF. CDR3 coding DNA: TGTGCCAGCATCACATTTTCTGAAGGGGGCAATGAGCAGTTCTTC.

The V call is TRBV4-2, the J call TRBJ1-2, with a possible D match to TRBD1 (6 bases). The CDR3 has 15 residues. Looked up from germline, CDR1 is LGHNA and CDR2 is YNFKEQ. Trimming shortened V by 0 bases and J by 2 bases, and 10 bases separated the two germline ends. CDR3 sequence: CASSQEGQINYGYTF. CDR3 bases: TGTGCCAGCAGCCAAGAAGGACAGATAAACTATGGCTACACCTTC.

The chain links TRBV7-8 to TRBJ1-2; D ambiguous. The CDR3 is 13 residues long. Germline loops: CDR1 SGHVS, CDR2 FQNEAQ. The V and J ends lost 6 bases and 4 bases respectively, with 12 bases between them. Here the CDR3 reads CASSLKPSYGYTF. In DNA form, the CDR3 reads TGTGCCAGCAGTTTGAAGCCAAGCTATGGCTACACCTTC.

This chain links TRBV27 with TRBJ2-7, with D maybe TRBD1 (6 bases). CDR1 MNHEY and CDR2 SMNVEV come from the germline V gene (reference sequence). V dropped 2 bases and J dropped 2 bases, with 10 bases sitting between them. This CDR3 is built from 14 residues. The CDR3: CASSLTGPPYEQYF. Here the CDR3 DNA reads TGTGCCAGCAGTTTAACAGGGCCCCCCTACGAGCAGTACTTC.

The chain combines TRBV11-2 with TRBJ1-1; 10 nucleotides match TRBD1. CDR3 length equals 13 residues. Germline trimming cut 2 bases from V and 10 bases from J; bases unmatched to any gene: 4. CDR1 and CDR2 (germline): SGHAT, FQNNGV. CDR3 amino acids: CASSLRQGAGAFF. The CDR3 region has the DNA TGTGCCAGCAGCTTAAGACAGGGGGCTGGAGCTTTCTTT.

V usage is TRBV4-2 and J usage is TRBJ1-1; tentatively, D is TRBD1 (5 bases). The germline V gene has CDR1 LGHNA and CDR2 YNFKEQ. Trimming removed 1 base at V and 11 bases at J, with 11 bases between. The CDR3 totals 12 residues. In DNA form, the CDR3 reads TGTGCCAGCAGCCAAGTCCCCCAGGGCGCTTTCTTT. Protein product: CASSQVPQGAFF.

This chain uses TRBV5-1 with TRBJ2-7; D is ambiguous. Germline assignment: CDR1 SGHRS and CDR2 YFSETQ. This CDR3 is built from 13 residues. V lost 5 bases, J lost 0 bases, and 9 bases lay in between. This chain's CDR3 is CASRFISSYEQYF. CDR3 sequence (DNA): TGCGCCAGCAGGTTCATTAGCTCCTACGAGCAGTACTTC.

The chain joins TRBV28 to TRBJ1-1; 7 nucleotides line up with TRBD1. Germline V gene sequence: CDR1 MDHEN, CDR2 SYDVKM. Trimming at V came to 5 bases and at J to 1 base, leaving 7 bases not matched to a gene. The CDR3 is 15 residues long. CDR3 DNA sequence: TGTGCCAGCAGTACCCGACAGGGCTCGAACACTGAAGCTTTCTTT. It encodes CASSTRQGSNTEAFF.

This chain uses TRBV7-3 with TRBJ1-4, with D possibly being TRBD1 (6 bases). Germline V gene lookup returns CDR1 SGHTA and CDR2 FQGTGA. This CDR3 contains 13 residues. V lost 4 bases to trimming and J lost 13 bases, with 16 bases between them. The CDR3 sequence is CASSSSDRPILFF. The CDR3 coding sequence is TGTGCCAGCAGCTCCTCTGACAGGCCGATACTGTTTTTT.

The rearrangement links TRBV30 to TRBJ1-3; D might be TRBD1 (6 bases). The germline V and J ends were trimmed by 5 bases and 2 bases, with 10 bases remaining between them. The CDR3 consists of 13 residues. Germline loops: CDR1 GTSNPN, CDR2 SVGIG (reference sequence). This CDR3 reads CAWLGGPGNTIYF. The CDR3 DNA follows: TGTGCCTGGTTAGGGGGACCTGGAAACACCATATATTTT. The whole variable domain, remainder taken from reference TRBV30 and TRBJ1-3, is SQTIHQWPATLVQPVGSPLSLECTVEGTSNPNLYWYRQAAGRGLQLLFYSVGIGQISSEVPQNLSASRPQDRQFILSSKKLLLSDSGFYLCAWLGGPGNTIYFGEGSWLTVV.

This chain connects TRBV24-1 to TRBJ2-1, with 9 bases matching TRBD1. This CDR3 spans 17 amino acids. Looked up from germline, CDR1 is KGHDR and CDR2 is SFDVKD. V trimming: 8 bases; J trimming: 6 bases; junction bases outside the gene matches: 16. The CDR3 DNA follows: TGTGCCACCACCCCGAGGCCCGGACAGGGGAAACCCAATGAGCAGTTCTTC. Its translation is CATTPRPGQGKPNEQFF.

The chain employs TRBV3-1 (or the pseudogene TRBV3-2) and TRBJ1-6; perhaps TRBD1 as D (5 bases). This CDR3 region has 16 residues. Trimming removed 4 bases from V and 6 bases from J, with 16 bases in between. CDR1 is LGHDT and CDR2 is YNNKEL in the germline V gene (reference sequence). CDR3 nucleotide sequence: TGTGCCAGCAGCCGGCGTTCGGGGGGAGCTAATTCACCCCTCCACTTT. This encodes CASSRRSGGANSPLHF.

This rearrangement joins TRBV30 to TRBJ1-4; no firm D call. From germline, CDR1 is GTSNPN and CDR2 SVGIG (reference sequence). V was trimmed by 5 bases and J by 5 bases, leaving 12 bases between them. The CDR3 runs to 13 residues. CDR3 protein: CAWSTNLNEKLFF. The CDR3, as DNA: TGTGCCTGGTCGACAAATTTGAATGAAAAACTGTTTTTT. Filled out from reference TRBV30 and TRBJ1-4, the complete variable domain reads SQTIHQWPATLVQPVGSPLSLECTVEGTSNPNLYWYRQAAGRGLQLLFYSVGIGQISSEVPQNLSASRPQDRQFILSSKKLLLSDSGFYLCAWSTNLNEKLFFGSGTQLSVL.

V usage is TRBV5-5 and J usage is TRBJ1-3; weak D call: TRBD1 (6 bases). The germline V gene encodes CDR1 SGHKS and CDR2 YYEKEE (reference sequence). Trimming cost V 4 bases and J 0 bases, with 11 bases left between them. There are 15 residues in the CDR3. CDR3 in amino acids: CASSDRTVSGNTIYF. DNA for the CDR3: TGTGCCAGCAGCGACCGGACAGTCTCTGGAAACACCATATATTTT.

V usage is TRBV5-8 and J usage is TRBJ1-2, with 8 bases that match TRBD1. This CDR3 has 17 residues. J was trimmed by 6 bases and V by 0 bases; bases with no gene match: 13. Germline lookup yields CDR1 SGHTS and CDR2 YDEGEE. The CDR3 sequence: CASSLVGTGGTMDGYTF. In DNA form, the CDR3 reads TGTGCCAGCAGCTTGGTCGGGACAGGAGGTACTATGGATGGCTACACCTTC.

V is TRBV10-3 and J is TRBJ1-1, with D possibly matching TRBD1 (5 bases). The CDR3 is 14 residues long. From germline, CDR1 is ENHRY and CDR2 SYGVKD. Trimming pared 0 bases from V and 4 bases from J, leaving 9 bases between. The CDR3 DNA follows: TGTGCCATCAGTGAGTCAGGTCAGGGCACTGAAGCTTTCTTT. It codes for CAISESGQGTEAFF.

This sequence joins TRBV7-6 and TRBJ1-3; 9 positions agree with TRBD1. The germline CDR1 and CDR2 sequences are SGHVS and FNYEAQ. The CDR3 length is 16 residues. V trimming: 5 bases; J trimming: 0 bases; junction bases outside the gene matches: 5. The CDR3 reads CASSPGQGNSGNTIYF. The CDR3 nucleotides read TGTGCCAGCAGCCCTGGACAGGGGAACTCTGGAAACACCATATATTTT.

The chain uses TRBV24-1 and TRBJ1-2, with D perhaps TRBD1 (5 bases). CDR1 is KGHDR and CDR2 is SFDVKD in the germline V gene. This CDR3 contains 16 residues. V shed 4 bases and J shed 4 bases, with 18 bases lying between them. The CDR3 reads CATSDEDMPDGYGYTF. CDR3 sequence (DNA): TGTGCCACCAGTGACGAGGACATGCCTGACGGCTATGGCTACACCTTC.

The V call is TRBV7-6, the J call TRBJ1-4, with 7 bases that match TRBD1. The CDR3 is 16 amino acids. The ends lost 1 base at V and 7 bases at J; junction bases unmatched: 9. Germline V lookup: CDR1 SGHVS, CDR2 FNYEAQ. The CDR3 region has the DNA TGTGCCAGCAGCTTAGTATTAGGACAGGAGATTGAAAAACTGTTTTTT. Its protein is CASSLVLGQEIEKLFF. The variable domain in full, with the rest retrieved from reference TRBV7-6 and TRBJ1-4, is GAGVSQSPRYKVTKRGQDVALRCDPISGHVSLYWYRQALGQGPEFLTYFNYEAQQDKSGLPNDRFSAERPEGSISTLTIQRTEQRDSAMYRCASSLVLGQEIEKLFFGSGTQLSVL.

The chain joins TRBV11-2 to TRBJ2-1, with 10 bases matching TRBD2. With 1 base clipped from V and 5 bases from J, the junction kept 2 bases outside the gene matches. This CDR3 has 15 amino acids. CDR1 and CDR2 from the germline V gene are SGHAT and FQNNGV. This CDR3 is CASSLVLAGNNEQFF. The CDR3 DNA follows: TGTGCCAGCAGCTTAGTACTAGCGGGAAACAATGAGCAGTTCTTC.